These 20 T cell receptor beta chains originate from one sample sequenced in a study of Tregs in tolerant kidney transplant recipients. The data were produced by immunoSEQ multiplex PCR, yet TCRdb's version contains in-frame clones alone and is incomplete. The sample has 50,000 to 85,000 clones; 80% to 95% are singletons. Specimen: CD8+ T cells from blood, collected before the transplant. The receptors stem from a human donor who received a combined kidney and bone marrow transplant.

The chain links TRBV11-3 to TRBJ2-1; D is undetermined. Germline V gene data show CDR1 as SGHNT and CDR2 as YENEEA. CDR3 size: 14 residues. V lost 2 bases to trimming and J lost 5 bases, with 10 bases between them. CDR3 residues: CASSLRRVDNEQFF. The CDR3 coding sequence is TGTGCCAGCAGCTTAAGGAGAGTCGACAATGAGCAGTTCTTC.

The gene calls are TRBV7-3 and TRBJ2-3, with 8 bases fitting TRBD2. CDR1 SGHTA and CDR2 FQGTGA come from the germline V gene. Trimming at V came to 5 bases and at J to 6 bases, leaving 13 bases not matched to a gene. The CDR3 has 16 residues. CDR3 residues: CASSKRPGTRMDTQYF. Written as DNA, the CDR3 is TGTGCCAGCAGCAAACGGCCCGGGACTAGGATGGATACGCAGTATTTT.

The chain carries TRBV4-1 and TRBJ1-5; TRBD1 is a possible D gene (6 bases). From germline, CDR1 is MGHRA and CDR2 YSYEKL. This CDR3 is 15 amino acids long. Trimming left V 1 base short and J 10 bases short, with 17 bases between. The CDR3: CASSQADSLPVPQHF. The CDR3 DNA reads TGCGCCAGCAGCCAAGCGGACAGTCTTCCTGTACCCCAGCATTTT.

V gene TRBV19 combines with J gene TRBJ2-7, with D possibly being TRBD2 (6 bases). Trimming stripped 7 bases from V and 0 bases from J, with 16 bases between. The germline gives CDR1 LNHDA, CDR2 SQIVND (reference sequence). This CDR3 region has 15 residues. CDR3 bases: TGTGCCAGTAAGGCCTTCGACGGGAGCTCCTACGAGCAGTACTTC. It yields the protein CASKAFDGSSYEQYF.

This clone was observed a few times. The chain carries TRBV2 and TRBJ1-1; D gene unclear. Germline V gives CDR1 SNHLY, CDR2 FYNNEI. V was clipped by 2 bases and J by 1 base, with 11 bases between them. The CDR3 spans 15 residues. CDR3 sequence reads: CASSESQVPNTEAFF. CDR3 sequence (DNA): TGTGCCAGCAGTGAATCGCAGGTACCGAACACTGAAGCTTTCTTT.

J is TRBJ2-6 and V is TRBV9, with D possibly matching TRBD2 (5 bases). V shed 3 bases and J shed 2 bases, with 9 bases lying between them. Germline V CDR1 and CDR2: SGDLS, YYNGEE. The CDR3 is 15 amino acids. The CDR3 reads CASSAGLPGANVLTF. CDR3 DNA: TGTGCCAGCAGCGCCGGACTTCCTGGGGCCAACGTCCTGACTTTC.

This clone was picked up one time. The rearrangement joins TRBV4-1 to TRBJ2-1, with TRBD1 matching 11 bases. After removal of 1 base from V and 1 base from J, the junction contained 3 bases not matched to a gene. This CDR3 is 17 amino acids long. Germline V lookup: CDR1 MGHRA, CDR2 YSYEKL. The CDR3 reads CASSQGGTGGSYNEQFF. The CDR3 bases are TGCGCCAGCAGCCAAGGGGGGACAGGGGGATCCTACAATGAGCAGTTCTTC.

About this clone itself: This specimen includes other DNA sequences encoding the same CDR3. This chain joins TRBV30 and TRBJ2-1, with D possibly TRBD2 on 5 matching bases. This CDR3 is 10 amino acids long. From germline, CDR1 is GTSNPN and CDR2 SVGIG (reference sequence). Trimming stripped 7 bases from V and 8 bases from J, with 9 bases between. CDR3 DNA sequence: TGTGCCTCCGGGGAAGATGAGCAGTTCTTC. This sequence encodes CASGEDEQFF.

The chain combines TRBV6-5 with TRBJ1-5; 8 nucleotides line up with TRBD1. Germline-derived CDR1 and CDR2 are MNHEY and SVGAGI. The CDR3 loop spans 15 amino acids. V lost 6 bases to trimming and J lost 1 base; unmatched junction nucleotides: 5. CDR3 coding DNA: TGTGCCAGCAGGCCACAGGGGGGAAGCAATCAGCCCCAGCATTTT. This codes for CASRPQGGSNQPQHF.

V gene TRBV25-1 combines with J gene TRBJ2-5; no clear D gene. Germline V gives CDR1 MGHDK, CDR2 SYGVNS. The CDR3 totals 12 residues. V lost 3 bases, J lost 9 bases, and 11 bases lay in between. The CDR3: CASSDPGNPQYF. The CDR3 DNA sequence: TGTGCCAGCAGTGACCCCGGTAACCCCCAGTACTTC.

This chain links TRBV4-1 with TRBJ2-3; possible D gene TRBD1, 6 bases. CDR1 MGHRA and CDR2 YSYEKL come from the germline V gene. V was pared by 3 bases and J by 2 bases, with 21 bases between. There are 18 residues in the CDR3. CDR3 loop: CASSHMKDRSLVTDTQYF. In DNA form, the CDR3 reads TGCGCCAGCAGCCACATGAAAGACAGGTCCCTCGTCACAGATACGCAGTATTTT.

V gene TRBV29-1 combines with J gene TRBJ2-7, with D tentatively TRBD1 (6 bases). From germline, CDR1 is SQVTM and CDR2 ANQGSEA. The V end was cut by 3 bases, the J end by 3 bases, with 15 bases between. The CDR3 has 14 residues. The CDR3 region has the DNA TGCAGCGTTGAGGTCGGCAGGGGAATCTACGAGCAGTACTTC. Amino acids: CSVEVGRGIYEQYF.

This chain connects TRBV6-6 to TRBJ1-2, with D unresolved. The CDR3 has 12 amino acids. Germline values: CDR1 MNHNY, CDR2 SVGAGI (reference sequence). Trimming shortened V by 2 bases and J by 8 bases, and 9 bases separated the two germline ends. CDR3 amino acids: CASSYTSGGYTF. The CDR3 bases are TGTGCCAGCAGTTACACCTCGGGGGGCTACACCTTC.

The CDR3 reads CASSHTEQGARDTGELFF. DNA for the CDR3: TGTGCCAGCAGCCACACGGAGCAGGGGGCGCGTGACACCGGGGAGCTGTTTTTT. The chain links TRBV7-6 to TRBJ2-2; 8 bases map to TRBD1. The germline V gene has CDR1 SGHVS and CDR2 FNYEAQ. The CDR3 loop spans 18 amino acids. J lost 3 bases, V lost 5 bases, and 14 bases had no gene match.

The genes are TRBV4-1 and TRBJ1-4; TRBD1 matches at 7 bases. Unmatched junction bases numbered 13, after V lost 7 bases and J lost 8 bases. The CDR3 has 15 amino acids. The germline V gene has CDR1 MGHRA and CDR2 YSYEKL. The CDR3 DNA follows: TGCGCCAGCACCCGATCGGACAGGCGAGTAGAAAAACTGTTTTTT. It specifies CASTRSDRRVEKLFF.

This clone was counted between two and nine times. This chain uses TRBV6-4 with TRBJ2-7; TRBD2 agrees at 10 bases. Germline trimming cut 0 bases from V and 0 bases from J; bases unmatched to any gene: 5. CDR1 and CDR2 from the germline V gene are MRHNA and SNTAGT. The CDR3 contains 17 residues. CDR3 sequence: CASSDSLAGDDSYEQYF. Written as DNA, the CDR3 is TGTGCCAGCAGTGACTCCCTAGCGGGAGATGACTCCTACGAGCAGTACTTC.

The CDR3 region has the DNA TGTGCCAGCAGTGAAATAGCGGGGGGTTACAATGAGCAGTTCTTC. Encoded protein: CASSEIAGGYNEQFF. The genes are TRBV6-1 and TRBJ2-1; TRBD2 agrees at 10 bases. The V gene's germline CDR1 is MNHNS and CDR2 SASEGT. The CDR3 consists of 15 residues. The V gene end was trimmed by 2 bases and the J gene end by 4 bases; junction bases not matched to a gene: 2.

The V call is TRBV10-3, the J call TRBJ1-1, with D hard to call. V lost 3 bases and J lost 2, with 19 bases in between. The CDR3 totals 17 residues. Per the germline V gene, CDR1 is ENHRY and CDR2 is SYGVKD. The CDR3 sequence is CAISDPVQAQGNTEAFF. The CDR3 DNA sequence: TGTGCCATCAGTGACCCCGTTCAGGCCCAAGGAAACACTGAAGCTTTCTTT.

The V gene is TRBV6-1, the J gene TRBJ2-6, with D unclear. CDR3 length equals 11 residues. V shed 11 bases and J shed 5 bases, with 7 bases lying between them. Per germline, CDR1 MNHNS and CDR2 SASEGT. The CDR3 bases are TGTGCCGCGTCCTGGGCCAACGTCCTGACTTTC. This sequence encodes CAASWANVLTF.

The V and J genes are TRBV7-3 and TRBJ2-1; D perhaps matches TRBD2 (5 bases). The CDR3 is 13 amino acids. Trimming cost V 2 bases and J 7 bases, with 9 bases left between them. Germline V gene data show CDR1 as SGHTA and CDR2 as FQGTGA. CDR3 amino acids: CASSLGGTNEQFF. Here the CDR3 DNA reads TGTGCCAGCAGCTTAGGAGGAACAAATGAGCAGTTCTTC.